Described below is a single T cell receptor (beta chain) sequence and its context. This sample stems from a study of blood T cells in healthy people across ages. The use of a sample-barcoded 5' primer and a J-beta primer mix characterized a second PCR of roughly 7 to 12 cycles. TCRdb redid the calling of the 5' RACE reads with MiXCR, one entry per CDR3 protein. The sample records some 900,000 distinct CDR3 sequences, roughly 48% being singletons. The people who gave samples were healthy Caucasians from Russia, aged 6 to 90. Germline assignment: CDR1 SEHNR and CDR2 FQNEAQ (reference sequence). There are 14 residues in the CDR3. Trimming removed 1 base from V and 4 bases from J, with 10 bases in between.

This receptor was obtained from a man aged 25-45 years in good health. Input material: blood. The chain employs TRBV7-9 and TRBJ1-1; D might be TRBD1 (5 bases). The CDR3 region is CASSLGAGLTEAFF. CDR3 bases: TGTGCCAGCAGCTTAGGTGCGGGGCTCACTGAAGCTTTCTTT.